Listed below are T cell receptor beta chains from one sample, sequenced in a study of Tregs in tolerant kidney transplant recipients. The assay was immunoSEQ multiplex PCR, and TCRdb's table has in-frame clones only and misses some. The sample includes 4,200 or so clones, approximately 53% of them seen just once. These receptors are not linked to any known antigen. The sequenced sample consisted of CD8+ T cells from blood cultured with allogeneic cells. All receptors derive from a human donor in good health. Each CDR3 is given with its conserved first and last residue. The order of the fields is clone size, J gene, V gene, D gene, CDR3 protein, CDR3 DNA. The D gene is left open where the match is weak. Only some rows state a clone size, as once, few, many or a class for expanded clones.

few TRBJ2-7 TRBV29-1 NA CSVLGYEQYF TGCAGCGTTCTAGGCTACGAGCAGTACTTC
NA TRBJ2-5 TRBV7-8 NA CASSLAAGTLRETQYF TGTGCCAGCAGCTTAGCCGCGGGGACGCTCCGGGAGACCCAGTACTTC
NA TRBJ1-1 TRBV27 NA CATQLVQGTEAFF TGTGCCACCCAGCTCGTCCAAGGGACTGAAGCTTTCTTT
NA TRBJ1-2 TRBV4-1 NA CASSQGSGENYGYTF TGCGCCAGCAGCCAAGGCAGTGGTGAGAACTATGGCTACACCTTC
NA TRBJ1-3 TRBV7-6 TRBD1 CASSAGQGAGNTIYF TGTGCCAGCAGCGCAGGACAGGGGGCGGGAAACACCATATATTTT
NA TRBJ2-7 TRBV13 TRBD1 CASSLGQGAYEQYF TGTGCCAGCAGCCTAGGACAGGGGGCCTACGAGCAGTACTTC
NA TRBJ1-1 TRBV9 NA CASSVGGALNTEAFF TGTGCCAGCAGCGTAGGCGGGGCCCTGAACACTGAAGCTTTCTTT
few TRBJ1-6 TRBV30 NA CAWSVLRDSPLHF TGTGCCTGGAGTGTACTGAGGGATTCACCCCTCCACTTT
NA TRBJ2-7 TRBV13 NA CASRPQGLPYEQYF TGTGCCAGCAGACCCCAGGGCCTACCCTACGAGCAGTACTTC
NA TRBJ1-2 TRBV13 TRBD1 CASSSGQGAANYGYTF TGTGCCAGCAGCTCGGGACAGGGGGCGGCTAACTATGGCTACACCTTC
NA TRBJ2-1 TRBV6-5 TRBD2 CASSYNSGVEQFF TGTGCCAGCAGTTACAATAGCGGGGTTGAGCAGTTCTTC
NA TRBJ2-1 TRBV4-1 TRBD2 CASSLAGGGEQFF TGCGCCAGCAGCCTAGCGGGGGGGGGTGAGCAGTTCTTC
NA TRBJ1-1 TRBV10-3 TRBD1 CAIAGTGATEAFF TGTGCCATCGCCGGGACAGGGGCTACTGAAGCTTTCTTT
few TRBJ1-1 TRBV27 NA CASSLGGGFTEAFF TGTGCCAGCAGTTTGGGAGGGGGATTCACTGAAGCTTTCTTT
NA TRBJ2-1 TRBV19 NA CASSVDQGGNEQFF TGTGCCAGTAGCGTCGATCAGGGGGGCAATGAGCAGTTCTTC
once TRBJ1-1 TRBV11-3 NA CASSLGGGLAFF TGTGCCAGCAGCTTAGGTGGGGGACTAGCTTTCTTT
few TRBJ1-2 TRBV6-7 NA CASSYSWGGGQSPTF TGTGCCAGCAGTTACTCGTGGGGTGGTGGTCAGAGTCCGACCTTC
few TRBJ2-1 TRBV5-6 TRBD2 CASSLGGLAHNEQFF TGTGCCAGCAGCTTGGGGGGACTAGCCCACAATGAGCAGTTCTTC
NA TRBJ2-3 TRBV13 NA CASSFWSDTQYF TGTGCCAGCAGCTTCTGGTCAGATACGCAGTATTTT
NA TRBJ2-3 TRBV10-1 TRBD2 CASSDSLAGGTDTQYF TGCGCCAGCAGTGACTCACTAGCGGGGGGCACAGATACGCAGTATTTT
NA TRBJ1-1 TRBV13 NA CASSPSLGVGVNTEAFF TGTGCCAGCAGCCCCTCCCTGGGGGTAGGGGTGAACACTGAAGCTTTCTTT
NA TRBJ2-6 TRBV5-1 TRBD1 CASSSTGGAGGANVLTF TGCGCCAGCAGCTCTACAGGGGGCGCAGGTGGGGCCAACGTCCTGACTTTC
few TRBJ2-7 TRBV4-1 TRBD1 CASSLQPGTGLDEQYF TGCGCCAGCAGCCTTCAGCCCGGGACAGGGTTGGACGAGCAGTACTTC
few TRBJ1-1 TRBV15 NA CATSRAAAVNTEAFF TGTGCCACCAGCAGAGCCGCTGCGGTGAACACTGAAGCTTTCTTT
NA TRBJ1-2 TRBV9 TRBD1 CASSLGQGSGYGYTF TGTGCCAGCAGCCTAGGACAGGGCTCAGGCTATGGCTACACCTTC
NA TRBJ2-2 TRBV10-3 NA CAITNITNTGELFF TGTGCCATCACCAACATTACGAACACCGGGGAGCTGTTTTTT
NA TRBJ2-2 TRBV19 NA CASSWGRNTGELFF TGTGCCAGTAGTTGGGGTAGGAACACCGGGGAGCTGTTTTTT
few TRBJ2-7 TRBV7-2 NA CASSVGPTSYEQYF TGTGCCAGCAGCGTGGGACCGACATCCTACGAGCAGTACTTC
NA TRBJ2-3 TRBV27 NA CASSSIGPLFTDTQYF TGTGCCAGCAGTTCCATAGGGCCCCTCTTCACAGATACGCAGTATTTT
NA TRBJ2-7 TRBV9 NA CASSQAVAYEQYF TGTGCCAGCAGCCAAGCTGTCGCCTACGAGCAGTACTTC
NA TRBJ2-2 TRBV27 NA CASTWGIEAGELFF TGTGCCAGCACCTGGGGGATTGAGGCCGGGGAGCTGTTTTTT
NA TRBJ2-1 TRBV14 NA CASSQDPFTNEQFF TGTGCCAGCAGCCAAGATCCGTTCACCAATGAGCAGTTCTTC
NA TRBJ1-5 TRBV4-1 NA CASSQVSDSYQPQHF TGCGCCAGCAGCCAAGTTAGCGACAGTTATCAGCCCCAGCATTTT
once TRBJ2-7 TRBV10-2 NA CASSAGSEQYF TGCGCCAGCAGTGCGGGTTCCGAGCAGTACTTC
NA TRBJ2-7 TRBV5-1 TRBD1 CASGDRGLHEQYF TGCGCCAGCGGGGACAGGGGGCTTCACGAGCAGTACTTC
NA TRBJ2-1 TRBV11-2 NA CASSLDNPWTSYGVNEQFF TGTGCCAGCAGCTTAGATAATCCCTGGACAAGCTATGGGGTCAATGAGCAGTTCTTC
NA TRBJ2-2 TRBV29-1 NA CSVGGATGELFF TGCAGCGTGGGGGGGGCCACCGGGGAGCTGTTTTTT
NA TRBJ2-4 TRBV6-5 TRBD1 CASSYLTGGGNIQYF TGTGCCAGCAGTTACCTAACAGGGGGTGGAAACATTCAGTACTTC
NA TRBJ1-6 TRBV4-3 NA CASSLGAFWNSPLHF TGCGCCAGCAGCCTGGGGGCCTTTTGGAATTCACCCCTCCACTTT
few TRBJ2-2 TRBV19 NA CASSIWGGHGELFF TGTGCCAGTAGTATTTGGGGCGGTCACGGGGAGCTGTTTTTT
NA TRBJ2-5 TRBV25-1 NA CASSEWLEYQETQYF TGTGCCAGCAGTGAATGGTTAGAATACCAAGAGACCCAGTACTTC
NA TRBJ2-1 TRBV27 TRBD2 CASSRLAGESEQFF TGTGCCAGCAGTCGACTAGCGGGGGAGAGTGAGCAGTTCTTC
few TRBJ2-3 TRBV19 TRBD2 CASSIVASGGDTQYF TGTGCCAGTAGTATAGTGGCTAGCGGGGGCGATACGCAGTATTTT
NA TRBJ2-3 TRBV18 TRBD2 CASSRSGGVADTQYF TGTGCCAGCTCACGAAGCGGGGGGGTCGCAGATACGCAGTATTTT
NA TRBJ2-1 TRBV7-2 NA CASSPAPGLSVANEQFF TGTGCCAGCAGCCCCGCTCCGGGACTCTCGGTGGCCAATGAGCAGTTCTTC
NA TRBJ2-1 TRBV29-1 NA CSSQDSFGNEQFF TGCAGCTCCCAGGACAGCTTCGGCAATGAGCAGTTCTTC
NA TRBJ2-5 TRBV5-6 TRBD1 CASSLGDREIETQYF TGTGCCAGCAGCTTGGGGGACAGGGAGATAGAGACCCAGTACTTC
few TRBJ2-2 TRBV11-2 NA CASSRGPLYGELFF TGTGCCAGCAGCCGGGGACCGCTTTATGGGGAGCTGTTTTTT
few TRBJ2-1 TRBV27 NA CASSFGLLSSYNEQFF TGTGCCAGCAGTTTTGGGCTGCTGAGCTCCTACAATGAGCAGTTCTTC
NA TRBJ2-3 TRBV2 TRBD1 CARNRGDTQYF TGTGCCAGAAACAGGGGAGATACGCAGTATTTT
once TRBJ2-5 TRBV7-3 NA CASSSTGGQETQYF TGTGCCAGCAGCTCCACGGGCGGCCAAGAGACCCAGTACTTC
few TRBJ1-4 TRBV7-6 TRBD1 CASSWTGGYEKLFF TGTGCCAGCAGCTGGACAGGGGGATATGAAAAACTGTTTTTT
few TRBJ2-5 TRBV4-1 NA CASSQDGGRGETQYF TGCGCCAGCAGCCAAGACGGGGGGCGTGGGGAGACCCAGTACTTC
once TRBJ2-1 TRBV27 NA CASSFPGSYNEQFF TGTGCCAGCAGTTTCCCGGGGTCCTACAATGAGCAGTTCTTC
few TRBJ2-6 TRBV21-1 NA CASSKVQVIYSGANVLTF TGTGCCAGCAGCAAAGTACAGGTAATTTACTCTGGGGCCAACGTCCTGACTTTC
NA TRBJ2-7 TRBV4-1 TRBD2 CASSRDPSGGYEQYF TGCGCCAGCAGCCGGGACCCTAGCGGGGGCTACGAGCAGTACTTC
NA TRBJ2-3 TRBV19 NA CASSISGVTDTQYF TGTGCCAGTAGTATTTCGGGCGTGACAGATACGCAGTATTTT
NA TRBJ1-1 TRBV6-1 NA CATGPGTEAFF TGTGCCACCGGGCCGGGGACTGAAGCTTTCTTT
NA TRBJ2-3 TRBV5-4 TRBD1 CANGQGTDTQYF TGTGCCAATGGACAGGGCACAGATACGCAGTATTTT